These 11 T cell receptor beta chains were all obtained from the same sample, sequenced in a study of blood T cell repertoires in COVID-19. Clones were read by immunoSEQ multiplex PCR, and TCRdb kept only the in-frame ones, dropping some. The data hold 30,000 to 40,000 clones, with approximately 80% observed a single time. Sample: peripheral blood. These receptors came from a man in his sixties with COVID-19, enrolled during active disease.

V gene TRBV18 combines with J gene TRBJ1-1, with D unclear. Germline CDR1 and CDR2: KGHSH and LQKENI. The CDR3 covers 14 residues. Trimming cost V 2 bases and J 2 bases, with 9 bases left between them. The CDR3 DNA sequence: TGTGCCAGCTCACCAACGACTCTTAACACTGAAGCTTTCTTT. As protein: CASSPTTLNTEAFF.

CDR3 sequence reads: CASSLSLGRRTEAFF. For the CDR3, the DNA is TGTGCCAGCAGTTTATCCCTAGGGAGGCGCACTGAAGCTTTCTTT. V gene TRBV27 combines with J gene TRBJ1-1; D gene ambiguous. Trimming took off 0 bases at V and 4 bases at J, with 12 bases between the two ends. The V gene's germline CDR1 is MNHEY and CDR2 SMNVEV (reference sequence). The CDR3 is 15 amino acids.

The chain employs TRBV27 and TRBJ1-6; maybe TRBD1 (5 bases). The CDR3 length is 16 residues. V gave up 2 bases and J gave up 2 bases, with 10 bases separating them. Looked up from germline, CDR1 is MNHEY and CDR2 is SMNVEV (reference sequence). The CDR3 nucleotides read TGTGCCAGCAGTTTAAGCAGGGCGGCCTATAATTCACCCCTCCACTTT. This sequence encodes CASSLSRAAYNSPLHF.

This clone showed up just a few times. The chain has TRBV4-1 and TRBJ2-4; no clear D. Germline CDR1 MGHRA, CDR2 YSYEKL. This CDR3 contains 13 residues. The ends were cut back, 1 base at V and 5 bases at J, with 6 bases in the middle. CDR3 amino acids: CASSQVLQNIQYF. The CDR3 DNA is TGCGCCAGCAGCCAAGTTCTCCAAAACATTCAGTACTTC.

The chain uses TRBV5-4 and TRBJ2-7; TRBD1 aligns across 10 bases. Germline V lookup: CDR1 SGHNT, CDR2 YYREEE (reference sequence). The CDR3 is 16 amino acids. After removal of 0 bases from V and 6 bases from J, the junction contained 9 bases not matched to a gene. This CDR3 reads CASSLVPGQGRPEQYF. The DNA for the CDR3 is TGTGCCAGCAGCTTGGTCCCGGGACAGGGGAGACCCGAGCAGTACTTC. The entire variable domain, with the rest obtained from reference TRBV5-4 and TRBJ2-7, is as follows: ETGVTQSPTHLIKTRGQQVTLRCSSQSGHNTVSWYQQALGQGPQFIFQYYREEENGRGNFPPRFSGLQFPNYSSELNVNALELDDSALYLCASSLVPGQGRPEQYFGPGTRLTVT.

This chain links TRBV19 with TRBJ2-7; 9 bases agree with TRBD1. Germline CDR1 and CDR2: LNHDA and SQIVND (reference sequence). After removal of 4 bases from V and 2 bases from J, the junction contained 6 bases not matched to a gene. This CDR3 has 15 amino acids. The CDR3 DNA is TGTGCCAGTAGTAAGGAATGGGACAGGGCCTACGAGCAGTACTTC. This encodes CASSKEWDRAYEQYF.

The chain employs TRBV9 and TRBJ1-1; tentatively, D is TRBD1 (6 bases). The germline CDR1 and CDR2 sequences are SGDLS and YYNGEE. V lost 4 bases and J lost 4, with 14 bases in between. The CDR3 has 14 residues. CDR3 bases: TGTGCCAGCAGCCCTACAGGGCAATTCACTGAAGCTTTCTTT. Translated: CASSPTGQFTEAFF.

This chain links TRBV4-2 with TRBJ1-1; tentatively, D is TRBD1 (5 bases). The CDR3 extends over 15 amino acids. Germline V gives CDR1 LGHNA, CDR2 YNFKEQ. Trimming removed 1 base from V and 0 bases from J, with 9 bases in between. For the CDR3, the DNA is TGTGCCAGCAGCCAAGGACGGGGGATGAACACTGAAGCTTTCTTT. As protein: CASSQGRGMNTEAFF.

This clone was found once. The chain employs TRBV10-3 and TRBJ1-5; D unresolved. Germline V gene data show CDR1 as ENHRY and CDR2 as SYGVKD. The CDR3 length is 14 residues. Trimming pared 2 bases from V and 0 bases from J, leaving 5 bases between. This CDR3 reads CAISEMYSNQPQHF. As DNA, the CDR3 is TGTGCCATCAGTGAGATGTATAGCAATCAGCCCCAGCATTTT.

This sequence joins TRBV7-2 and TRBJ1-3; perhaps TRBD1 as D (6 bases). The CDR3 extends over 15 amino acids. Germline loops: CDR1 SGHTA, CDR2 FQGNSA. V dropped 8 bases and J dropped 3 bases, with 17 bases sitting between them. CDR3 DNA sequence: TGTGCCAGCCTTCCCCGCGCAGGGGATGGAAACACCATATATTTT. Translating it yields CASLPRAGDGNTIYF.

This clone has just a few counts. The chain has TRBV30 and TRBJ2-7, with a tentative D call TRBD2 (6 bases). V lost 5 bases and J 6 bases, leaving 14 bases between the germline ends. Germline CDR1 is GTSNPN and CDR2 is SVGIG (reference sequence). This CDR3 has 12 residues. CDR3 in DNA: TGTGCCTGGGAAAGGAGGGGTGCCGAGCAGTACTTC. It codes for CAWERRGAEQYF.